These T cell receptor beta chains were read from a single sample in a study of cytomegalovirus exposure and HLA in healthy donors. Produced via immunoSEQ multiplex PCR; TCRdb's table is partial and in-frame only. Of about 180,000 clones in the sample, about 72% are singletons; the top ten hold 2% to 3%. Sequencing was performed on PBMCs. These receptors were taken from a human donor in good health. CDR3s leave out the opening cysteine and the closing phenylalanine or tryptophan.

cdr3_length | j_call | v_call | cdr3_aa
14 | TRBJ1-5 | TRBV4-1 | ASSPENGGGRQPQH
17 | TRBJ2-3 | TRBV2 | ASPIRLAGNDASTDTQY
13 | TRBJ1-2 | TRBV4-2 | ASSQDPPANYGYT
12 | TRBJ2-7 | TRBV6-1 | ASRYRDRGYEQY
12 | TRBJ1-3 | TRBV7-9 | ASSPREAGNTIY
13 | TRBJ1-1 | TRBV7-2 | ASSFTASTNTEAF
11 | TRBJ1-1 | TRBV19 | ASSKPGDLEAF
11 | TRBJ2-3 | TRBV9 | ASSVGSSDTQY
13 | TRBJ1-1 | TRBV10-3 | AISESRQGAAEAF
15 | TRBJ1-2 | TRBV4-1 | ASSLLGTGRLNYGYT
11 | TRBJ1-2 | TRBV27 | ASSRDSNYGYT
14 | TRBJ1-2 | TRBV6-1 | ASSGFTQGPNYGYT
11 | TRBJ2-3 | TRBV10-3 | ANSKGSTDTQY
15 | TRBJ2-3 | TRBV4-1 | ASSQVRTSGGADTQY
12 | TRBJ2-1 | TRBV6-1 | ASTLAGRYNEQF
14 | TRBJ2-2 | TRBV5-1 | ASSLGDRGNTGELF
13 | TRBJ2-1 | TRBV4-3 | ASSHGNAEMNEQF
14 | TRBJ1-4 | TRBV7-6 | ASSFSPEGVDEKLF
10 | TRBJ2-7 | TRBV11-2 | ASSRGTYEQY
12 | TRBJ2-7 | TRBV5-4 | ASSSGTTSYEQY
13 | TRBJ1-6 | TRBV7-2 | ASSLEGEGNSPLH
12 | TRBJ2-1 | TRBV5-4 | ASSVDRGGNEQF
12 | TRBJ1-3 | TRBV6-5 | ASSRQGSGNTIY
11 | TRBJ2-7 | TRBV27 | ASSFMGADEQY
12 | TRBJ1-3 | TRBV29-1 | SVEDNTGGNTIY
18 | TRBJ2-2 | TRBV4-1 | ASSHPRAPDRGLDTGELF
13 | TRBJ2-7 | TRBV6-5 | ASSYSKGRAYEQY
14 | TRBJ2-1 | TRBV7-3 | ASSLKGGTEHNEQF
12 | TRBJ2-3 | TRBV7-2 | ASSLVHSTDTQY
11 | TRBJ1-1 | TRBV2 | ASSEGGGGEAF
12 | TRBJ1-5 | TRBV6-5 | ASRRRDRDQPQH
9 | TRBJ1-1 | TRBV2 | VSGPVRSAF
12 | TRBJ1-1 | TRBV6-5 | ASSPRQGNTEAF
15 | TRBJ2-1 | TRBV9 | ASSGRPGQGRINEQF
11 | TRBJ1-2 | TRBV7-9 | ASSLVTGGGYT
9 | TRBJ1-1 | TRBV20-1 | SAVPRGEAF
12 | TRBJ2-1 | TRBV6-1 | ASPPSGGVHEQF
13 | TRBJ2-2 | TRBV5-1 | ASSLTGVNTGELF
15 | TRBJ1-1 | TRBV6-1 | ASSAHHITQMNTEAF
12 | TRBJ2-2 | TRBV19 | ASSMGQGSGELF
15 | TRBJ1-1 | TRBV7-9 | ASSFLGTGGMNTEAF
13 | TRBJ2-1 | TRBV27 | ASSIMPGLAEEQF
14 | TRBJ2-7 | TRBV11-2 | ASRKDRGQGTYEQY
11 | TRBJ2-7 | TRBV11-2 | ASSWGGAYEQY
11 | TRBJ2-5 | TRBV7-2 | ASRSGGQETQY
12 | TRBJ1-1 | TRBV19 | ASSINSGNTEAF
11 | TRBJ1-2 | TRBV7-8 | ASSMGTGVGYT
13 | TRBJ2-7 | TRBV4-3 | ASSQDAGFNYEQY